These 10 T cell receptor beta chains were all obtained from the same sample, sequenced in a study of blood T cell repertoires in COVID-19. Assay used: immunoSEQ multiplex PCR; TCRdb lists only in-frame clones, some missing. The profile shows about 4,900 clones, roughly 90% of them singletons. Specimen: peripheral blood. The receptors were gathered from a human donor in a cohort sampled during active COVID-19.

The chain carries TRBV3-1 (or the pseudogene TRBV3-2) and TRBJ1-2; 7 nucleotides align to TRBD1. The length of the CDR3 is 15 residues. The trim removed 4 bases at V and 7 bases at J, leaving 12 bases unmatched. Germline lookup yields CDR1 LGHDT and CDR2 YNNKEL (reference sequence). The CDR3 reads CASSLQGGESFGYTF. The DNA of the CDR3 is TGTGCCAGCAGCCTTCAGGGGGGCGAGTCCTTTGGCTACACCTTC.

The CDR3 region is CASRRTGNQPQHF. CDR3 DNA sequence: TGTGCCAGCAGGCGAACAGGCAATCAGCCCCAGCATTTT. This sequence joins TRBV6-5 and TRBJ1-5; D is unclear. CDR1 is MNHEY and CDR2 is SVGAGI in the germline V gene. The CDR3 covers 13 residues. Trimming took off 6 bases at V and 2 bases at J, with 8 bases between the two ends.

V is TRBV19 and J is TRBJ2-2; D call uncertain. The CDR3 extends over 14 amino acids. Trimming removed 3 bases at V and 1 base at J, with 6 bases between. The germline V gene has CDR1 LNHDA and CDR2 SQIVND (reference sequence). CDR3 in DNA: TGTGCCAGTAGTATTTCCCGGAACACCGGGGAGCTGTTTTTT. Protein product: CASSISRNTGELFF.

The rearrangement joins TRBV10-3 to TRBJ1-1, with 10 bases aligning to TRBD1. Germline CDR1 ENHRY, CDR2 SYGVKD. The CDR3 runs 13 residues. The ends lost 11 bases at V and 5 bases at J; junction bases unmatched: 8. Written as DNA, the CDR3 is TGTGCCTCCCGGACAGGGGGGGGGACTGAAGCTTTCTTT. Translated, it gives CASRTGGGTEAFF.

The chain joins TRBV29-1 to TRBJ2-3, with 8 positions matching TRBD1. The germline CDR1 and CDR2 sequences are SQVTM and ANQGSEA. CDR3 length: 16 amino acids. V lost 4 bases and J lost 4; bases outside the gene matches: 13. The CDR3 reads CSVGGADRAVADTQYF. The DNA of the CDR3 is TGCAGCGTTGGTGGTGCGGACAGGGCTGTAGCAGATACGCAGTATTTT.

The chain joins TRBV28 to TRBJ2-5; TRBD2 matches at 8 bases. This CDR3 spans 15 amino acids. Germline V gene lookup returns CDR1 MDHEN and CDR2 SYDVKM. The V gene end was trimmed by 7 bases and the J gene end by 1 base; junction bases not matched to a gene: 8. CDR3 amino acids: CASKEGGGFQETQYF. The CDR3 region has the DNA TGTGCCAGCAAGGAAGGCGGGGGGTTCCAAGAGACCCAGTACTTC. Using reference TRBV28 and TRBJ2-5 for the parts outside the CDR3, the full variable domain is DVKVTQSSRYLVKRTGEKVFLECVQDMDHENMFWYRQDPGLGLRLIYFSYDVKMKEKGDIPEGYSVSREKKERFSLILESASTNQTSMYLCASKEGGGFQETQYFGPGTRLLVL.

For the CDR3, the DNA is TGTGCTAGTGGTTTGGACAGGGCTGAAGCTTTCTTT. This translates into CASGLDRAEAFF. The genes are TRBV12-5 and TRBJ1-1; TRBD1 might be the D (6 bases). The CDR3 consists of 12 residues. V was pared by 1 base and J by 6 bases, with 6 bases between. CDR1 and CDR2 from the germline V gene are LGHNT and FRNRAP.

The chain joins TRBV9 to TRBJ2-7; 7 nucleotides line up with TRBD2. This CDR3 has 14 residues. Germline-derived CDR1 and CDR2 are SGDLS and YYNGEE. V gave up 7 bases and J gave up 3 bases; unmatched junction bases: 10. This CDR3 reads CASGPGGLSYEQYF. DNA for the CDR3: TGTGCCAGCGGACCCGGGGGGTTAAGCTACGAGCAGTACTTC.

This clone was observed once. The chain employs TRBV5-8 and TRBJ2-7; 7 nucleotides line up with TRBD2. Trimming cost V 7 bases and J 11 bases; bases outside gene matches: 12. The CDR3 is 12 residues long. Germline V gene lookup returns CDR1 SGHTS and CDR2 YDEGEE. CDR3 nucleotides: TGTGCCAGCTCCCCTCTTGGGGGAGGGGAGTACTTC. Encoded protein: CASSPLGGGEYF.

The genes are TRBV27 and TRBJ1-5; 7 bases align to TRBD1. This CDR3 is built from 15 residues. Germline-derived CDR1 and CDR2 are MNHEY and SMNVEV (reference sequence). V shed 5 bases, J shed 3 bases, and the junction held 7 bases outside the gene matches. CDR3 bases: TGTGCCAGCAGTCGAGGGACAGCCTTCAATCAGCCCCAGCATTTT. Its protein product is CASSRGTAFNQPQHF.